Detailed here is one T cell receptor (beta chain). The antigen is undetermined. The germline V gene has CDR1 GTSNPN and CDR2 SVGIG (reference sequence). The CDR3 contains 16 residues. V gave up 0 bases and J gave up 4 bases; unmatched junction bases: 9. The data originate from a study of blood T cells in healthy people across ages. Study-level points and caveats: Long-lived donors had more naive CD4+ cells and higher diversity than aged donors. With age, beta diversity per million T cells declined roughly linearly, significantly by 40.

Alongside a J-beta primer mix, a sample-barcoded 5' primer served in a second PCR lasting about 7 to 12 cycles. MiXCR, applied by TCRdb to the 5' RACE reads, yields one record per CDR3 protein. The sample lists about 1.6 million distinct CDR3 sequences, roughly a third occurring once. Peripheral blood from each donor was collected in a volume of roughly 9.8 milliliters. Total RNA was isolated from each sample in quantities of at least 5 micrograms. The receptor's source is a woman in her twenties or thirties in good health. The gene calls are TRBV30 and TRBJ2-5, with 9 bases aligning to TRBD2. Material for sequencing was blood. The CDR3 protein is CAWSVRPSGTVETQYF. DNA for the CDR3: TGTGCCTGGAGTGTACGGCCTAGCGGGACCGTAGAGACCCAGTACTTC. Full variable domain (missing parts from reference TRBV30 and TRBJ2-5): SQTIHQWPATLVQPVGSPLSLECTVEGTSNPNLYWYRQAAGRGLQLLFYSVGIGQISSEVPQNLSASRPQDRQFILSSKKLLLSDSGFYLCAWSVRPSGTVETQYFGPGTRLLVL.